This T cell receptor beta chain was recovered during a study of human T cells and chemical hapten exposure. Study information: TCR yield per sample varied, mainly due to pooled library volumes. General study points: Counts of TCRs above 1 in 1000 frequency stayed unchanged with DPC sensitization.

Time point in this sample: patch test 2, 6 weeks after DPC sensitization. Treatment given: therapeutic diphenylcyclopropenone sensitization with weekly scalp DPC. V lost 0 bases, J lost 5 bases, and 8 bases stayed unmatched. Germline V gene lookup returns CDR1 GTSNPN and CDR2 SVGIG (reference sequence). The CDR3 is 15 amino acids. Individual cDNA molecules (in the library) carried attached unique molecular identifiers. TCRdb called the RACE reads again in MiXCR, with one record for every CDR3 protein. The table includes about 95,000 distinct CDR3 sequences, roughly 11% detected once. This clonotype occurred a few times. Its target is not known.

The sample was whole blood, taken in connection with sensitization to the hapten diphenylcyclopropenone (DPC). The receptor was derived from a woman in her forties with alopecia areata. Some clones in this sample may be carry-over from other donors' samples. This chain links TRBV30 with TRBJ2-3; 7 bases align to TRBD2. The CDR3 sequence is CAWSVHSGARDTQYF. The CDR3 DNA is TGTGCCTGGAGTGTACACAGCGGGGCCCGAGATACGCAGTATTTT.